The rows below give T cell receptor beta chains drawn from one sample of a study of T cell responses to AZD1222 COVID-19 vaccine. Clones were read by immunoSEQ multiplex PCR, and TCRdb kept only the in-frame ones, dropping some. The sample lists roughly 170,000 clones; less than 95% were seen once. The sequences come from peripheral blood, collected on day 0 of AZD1222 vaccination. Receptors were obtained from an adult in good health. Each CDR3 is given with its conserved first and last residue.

CDR3 protein: CSAPGPGSGTGELFF
J gene: TRBJ2-2
V gene: TRBV29-1

CDR3 protein: CASSSRGVVDTQYF
J gene: TRBJ2-3
V gene: TRBV13

CDR3 protein: CAISESLAGGTSTGELFF
J gene: TRBJ2-2
V gene: TRBV10-3

CDR3 protein: CASSADRSTNEKLFF
J gene: TRBJ1-4
V gene: TRBV6-2/TRBV6-3

CDR3 protein: CASSAHRGAFF
J gene: TRBJ1-1
V gene: TRBV7-2

CDR3 protein: CASSSGLAGYNEQFF
J gene: TRBJ2-1
V gene: TRBV5-1

CDR3 protein: CASSPGSLFTDTQYF
J gene: TRBJ2-3
V gene: TRBV7-9

CDR3 protein: CASLERPRPTYEQYF
J gene: TRBJ2-7
V gene: TRBV18

CDR3 protein: CASSQDRPYEQYF
J gene: TRBJ2-7
V gene: TRBV4-2

CDR3 protein: CASSPRSQRSSYEQYF
J gene: TRBJ2-7
V gene: TRBV3-1/TRBV3-2

CDR3 protein: CASSVGALETQYF
J gene: TRBJ2-5
V gene: TRBV25-1

CDR3 protein: CASSYSGQGDNLYEQYF
J gene: TRBJ2-7
V gene: TRBV6-2/TRBV6-3

CDR3 protein: CASSILRGPGAFF
J gene: TRBJ1-1
V gene: TRBV19

CDR3 protein: CASSFEIGRTYGYTF
J gene: TRBJ1-2
V gene: TRBV5-1

CDR3 protein: CASRTTGTSGNTIYF
J gene: TRBJ1-3
V gene: TRBV7-8

CDR3 protein: CASSRKMNTEAFF
J gene: TRBJ1-1
V gene: TRBV14

CDR3 protein: CASSVAGGVSSPLHF
J gene: TRBJ1-6
V gene: TRBV9

CDR3 protein: CASSLARLQETQYF
J gene: TRBJ2-5
V gene: TRBV7-2

CDR3 protein: CASAVAGGGSAQYF
J gene: TRBJ2-5
V gene: TRBV11-2

CDR3 protein: CASSPGPRSSGNTIYF
J gene: TRBJ1-3
V gene: TRBV6-2/TRBV6-3

CDR3 protein: CASSIGAGGGQPQHF
J gene: TRBJ1-5
V gene: TRBV19

CDR3 protein: CASSLSGGPNTGELFF
J gene: TRBJ2-2
V gene: TRBV4-3

CDR3 protein: CASRQGSGNTIYF
J gene: TRBJ1-3
V gene: TRBV7-2

CDR3 protein: CASSQQGAPTEAFF
J gene: TRBJ1-1
V gene: TRBV3-1/TRBV3-2

CDR3 protein: CASSHPGQGARFYNSPLHF
J gene: TRBJ1-6
V gene: TRBV4-2

CDR3 protein: CASSVKSPPYGYTF
J gene: TRBJ1-2
V gene: TRBV19

CDR3 protein: CATSQGINIQYF
J gene: TRBJ2-4
V gene: TRBV19

CDR3 protein: CASSLATSGEHGYTF
J gene: TRBJ1-2
V gene: TRBV5-1

CDR3 protein: CASSGDRTEAFF
J gene: TRBJ1-1
V gene: TRBV12-3/TRBV12-4

CDR3 protein: CASGLVQGMNTEAFF
J gene: TRBJ1-1
V gene: TRBV12-5

CDR3 protein: CASSSTGTLGETQYF
J gene: TRBJ2-5
V gene: TRBV7-9

CDR3 protein: CSVNRGAAEAFF
J gene: TRBJ1-1
V gene: TRBV29-1

CDR3 protein: CASSQQIPPVSGELFF
J gene: TRBJ2-2
V gene: TRBV4-1

CDR3 protein: CASSYSSSGATDTQYF
J gene: TRBJ2-3
V gene: TRBV6-2/TRBV6-3

CDR3 protein: CSAREGDTFSF
J gene: TRBJ2-7
V gene: TRBV20-1